Listed here are 14 T cell receptor beta chains from one sample, sequenced in a study of cytomegalovirus exposure and HLA in healthy donors. The PCR was carried out with 60 Vbeta primers and 13 Jbeta primers. Clones were sequenced by immunoSEQ multiplex PCR, and TCRdb holds only the in-frame ones, with some missing. The table lists about 210,000 clones. Sequenced: PBMCs. These receptors all stem from a woman between 25 and 40 years old in good health and CMV-seropositive.

The rearrangement links TRBV5-1 to TRBJ1-2; D not certain. The CDR3 consists of 13 residues. V dropped 3 bases and J dropped 2 bases, with 8 bases sitting between them. CDR1 is SGHRS, CDR2 YFSETQ, per germline. The CDR3 region is CASSSTWNYGYTF. As DNA, the CDR3 is TGCGCCAGCAGCTCCACATGGAACTATGGCTACACCTTC.

The chain uses TRBV6-5 and TRBJ1-2, with unresolved D. CDR1 is MNHEY, CDR2 SVGAGI, per germline. Trimming removed 2 bases from V and 11 bases from J, with 9 bases in between. The CDR3 consists of 11 residues. Here the CDR3 reads CASSYGDAYTF. CDR3 nucleotides: TGTGCCAGCAGTTACGGAGACGCGTACACCTTC.

The J gene is TRBJ2-3, the V gene TRBV6-6, with 7 nucleotides matching TRBD2. V lost 6 bases and J lost 2; bases outside the gene matches: 11. CDR1 is MNHNY, CDR2 SVGAGI, per germline (reference sequence). The CDR3 loop spans 16 amino acids. CDR3 protein: CASSTPSREPTDTQYF. In DNA, the CDR3 is TGTGCCAGCAGCACCCCCTCGCGGGAGCCCACAGATACGCAGTATTTT.

The chain combines TRBV10-3 with TRBJ1-2; D unclear. CDR1 and CDR2 from the germline V gene are ENHRY and SYGVKD. Trimming removed 0 bases at V and 6 bases at J, with 11 bases between. The CDR3 is 14 amino acids. CDR3 DNA: TGTGCCATCAGTGAGTCCCGCACAGCGGATGGCTACACCTTC. It yields the protein CAISESRTADGYTF.

V and J are TRBV10-3 and TRBJ1-1; 9 bases line up with TRBD1. Germline V gene sequence: CDR1 ENHRY, CDR2 SYGVKD. The CDR3 is made up of 17 amino acids. The J segment lost 0 bases and the V segment lost 7 bases, leaving 12 bases of the junction unmatched. CDR3 bases: TGTGCCATCACCAAGACAGGGGGGGGGTCAATGAACACTGAAGCTTTCTTT. The encoded protein is CAITKTGGGSMNTEAFF.

The V and J genes are TRBV7-2 and TRBJ2-7, with TRBD2 as a possible D gene (7 bases). From germline, CDR1 is SGHTA and CDR2 FQGNSA. The CDR3 length is 15 residues. Trimming pared 7 bases from V and 6 bases from J, leaving 22 bases between. CDR3 nucleotide sequence: TGTGCCAGCACCCGTCTAGGGGGAGGGCCACGCGAGCAGTACTTC. Its translation: CASTRLGGGPREQYF.

The rearrangement uses TRBV11-2 and TRBJ2-7; 8 bases align to TRBD1. Germline loops: CDR1 SGHAT, CDR2 FQNNGV. This CDR3 region has 19 residues. Trimming removed 0 bases from V and 2 bases from J; junction bases left unmatched: 15. DNA for the CDR3: TGTGCCAGCAGCTTAGATGGGGGCCCATTGACAGGGGCGGCCTACGAGCAGTACTTC. It encodes CASSLDGGPLTGAAYEQYF.

This rearrangement joins TRBV15 to TRBJ1-1; D call uncertain. Germline CDR1 LNHNV, CDR2 YYDKDF (reference sequence). V lost 0 bases to trimming and J lost 0 bases, with 5 bases between them. The CDR3 runs 14 residues. CDR3 region: CATSRDPVNTEAFF. As DNA, the CDR3 is TGTGCCACCAGCAGAGATCCGGTGAACACTGAAGCTTTCTTT.

The J gene is TRBJ2-5, the V gene TRBV7-6; 9 bases map to TRBD1. Per the germline V gene, CDR1 is SGHVS and CDR2 is FNYEAQ. The trim removed 3 bases at V and 5 bases at J, leaving 7 bases unmatched. CDR3 size: 15 residues. The CDR3 region has the DNA TGTGCCAGCAGCTTTACAGGGGGCATTCGGGAGACCCAGTACTTC. Translated, it gives CASSFTGGIRETQYF.

V usage is TRBV6-1 and J usage is TRBJ1-5; possible D gene TRBD1, 6 bases. Per germline, CDR1 MNHNS and CDR2 SASEGT. The CDR3 has 15 residues. V shed 10 bases and J shed 3 bases, with 19 bases lying between them. This CDR3 reads CATSPQGFNNQPQHF. CDR3 DNA: TGTGCCACCTCCCCGCAGGGGTTTAACAATCAGCCCCAGCATTTT.

This chain uses TRBV7-6 with TRBJ2-3; 7 bases map to TRBD2. The J segment lost 5 bases and the V segment lost 2 bases, leaving 10 bases of the junction unmatched. Germline V CDR1 and CDR2: SGHVS, FNYEAQ. The length of the CDR3 is 16 residues. In DNA, the CDR3 is TGTGCCAGCAGCTTAAGGGGAGGGAAAAGTCGAGATACGCAGTATTTT. Its translation is CASSLRGGKSRDTQYF.

The chain joins TRBV29-1 to TRBJ2-3, with 8 nucleotides matching TRBD2. CDR3 size: 16 residues. Trimming took 7 bases from V and 1 from J; bases not matched to a gene: 13. From germline, CDR1 is SQVTM and CDR2 ANQGSEA. This CDR3 is CSAEPLAGRGTDTQYF. For the CDR3, the DNA is TGCAGCGCCGAACCCTTAGCGGGGAGGGGCACAGATACGCAGTATTTT.

The V and J genes are TRBV28 and TRBJ2-3; perhaps TRBD1 as D (5 bases). There are 13 residues in the CDR3. In germline, CDR1 is MDHEN, CDR2 SYDVKM. V was trimmed by 1 base and J by 6 bases, leaving 8 bases between them. The CDR3: CASSLSRQDTQYF. The CDR3 nucleotides are TGTGCCAGCAGTTTATCCCGACAGGATACGCAGTATTTT. The full variable domain, completed using reference TRBV28 and TRBJ2-3, is DVKVTQSSRYLVKRTGEKVFLECVQDMDHENMFWYRQDPGLGLRLIYFSYDVKMKEKGDIPEGYSVSREKKERFSLILESASTNQTSMYLCASSLSRQDTQYFGPGTRLTVL.

The chain uses TRBV18 and TRBJ2-7; tentatively, D is TRBD1 (5 bases). V was clipped by 3 bases and J by 0 bases, with 15 bases between them. The CDR3 runs 16 residues. Looked up from germline, CDR1 is KGHSH and CDR2 is LQKENI. Here the CDR3 DNA reads TGTGCCAGCTCACCTGATTCAGGGCCCTCCTCCTACGAGCAGTACTTC. Amino acid sequence: CASSPDSGPSSYEQYF.